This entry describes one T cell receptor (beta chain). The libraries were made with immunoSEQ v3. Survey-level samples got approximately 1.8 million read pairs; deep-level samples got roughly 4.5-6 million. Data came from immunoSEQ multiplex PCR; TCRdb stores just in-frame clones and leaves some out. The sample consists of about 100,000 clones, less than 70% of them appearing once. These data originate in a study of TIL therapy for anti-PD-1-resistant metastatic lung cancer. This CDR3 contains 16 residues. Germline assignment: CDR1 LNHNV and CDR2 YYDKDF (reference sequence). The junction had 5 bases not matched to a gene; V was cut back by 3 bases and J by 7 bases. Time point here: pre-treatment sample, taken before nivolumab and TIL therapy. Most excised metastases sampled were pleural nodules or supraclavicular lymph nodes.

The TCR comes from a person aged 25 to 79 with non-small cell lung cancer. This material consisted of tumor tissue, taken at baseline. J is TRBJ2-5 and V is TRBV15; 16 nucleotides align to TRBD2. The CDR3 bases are TGTGCCACCAGCAGGGGACTAGCGGGAGGGGAATCGACCCAGTACTTC. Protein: CATSRGLAGGESTQYF.